Presented here are 3 T cell receptor beta chains from one specimen sequenced in a study of a mutant IDH1 vaccine in newly diagnosed glioma. Indicated time point: week 23, last vaccination. A 20-mer mutant IDH1 peptide at 300 ug was injected subcutaneously with topical imiquimod. Their antigens are not known. Clones were read by immunoSEQ multiplex PCR, and TCRdb kept only the in-frame ones, dropping some. The sample lists about 65,000 clones, roughly 84% occurring once. The input for sequencing was PBMCs, taken from a glioma patient whose treatment included an IDH1 peptide vaccine. These TCRs come from a young man with glioma.

The chain employs TRBV11-2 and TRBJ2-2; D may correspond to TRBD1 or TRBD2 (5 bases each). The germline gives CDR1 SGHAT, CDR2 FQNNGV. The CDR3 contains 16 residues. V was shortened by 2 bases and J by 0 bases, with 10 bases between the two germline ends. The CDR3 is CASSLLGRANTGELFF. For the CDR3, the DNA is TGTGCCAGCAGCTTATTGGGACGAGCGAACACCGGGGAGCTGTTTTTT. Based on the CDR3 plus reference TRBV11-2 and TRBJ2-2, the full variable domain is EAGVAQSPRYKIIEKRQSVAFWCNPISGHATLYWYQQILGQGPKLLIQFQNNGVVDDSQLPKDRFSAERLKGVDSTLKIQPAKLEDSAVYLCASSLLGRANTGELFFGEGSRLTVL.

CDR3 residues: CASSLVGINYGYTF. DNA of the CDR3: TGTGCCAGCAGCTTGGTCGGCATCAACTATGGCTACACCTTC. The J gene is TRBJ1-2, the V gene TRBV5-6; no reliable D call. Germline lookup yields CDR1 SGHDT and CDR2 YYEEEE. V was pared by 0 bases and J by 2 bases, with 8 bases between. The CDR3 has 14 amino acids.

The rearrangement uses TRBV6-5 and TRBJ2-2; 9 bases fit TRBD1. Germline trimming cut 4 bases from V and 5 bases from J; bases unmatched to any gene: 5. CDR3 size: 15 residues. Germline CDR1 reads MNHEY; CDR2 reads SVGAGI. The CDR3 DNA follows: TGTGCCAGCAGTTCGCCAGACAGGGGGACCGGGGAGCTGTTTTTT. It yields the protein CASSSPDRGTGELFF.